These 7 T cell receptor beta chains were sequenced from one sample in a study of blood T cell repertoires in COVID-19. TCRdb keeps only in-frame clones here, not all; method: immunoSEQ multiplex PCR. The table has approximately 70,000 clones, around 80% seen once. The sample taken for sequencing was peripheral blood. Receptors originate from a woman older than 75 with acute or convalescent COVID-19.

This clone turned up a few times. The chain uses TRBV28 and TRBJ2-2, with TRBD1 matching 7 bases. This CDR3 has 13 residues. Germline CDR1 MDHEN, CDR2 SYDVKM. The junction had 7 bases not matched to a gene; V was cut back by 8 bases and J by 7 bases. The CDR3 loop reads CASVTGVGGELFF. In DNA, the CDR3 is TGTGCCAGCGTTACAGGGGTGGGCGGGGAGCTGTTTTTT.

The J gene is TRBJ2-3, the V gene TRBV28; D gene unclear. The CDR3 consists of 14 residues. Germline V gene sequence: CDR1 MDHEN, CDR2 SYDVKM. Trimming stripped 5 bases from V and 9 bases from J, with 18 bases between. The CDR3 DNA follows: TGTGCCAGCAGTGCCCCTCAGGCCCCTAAGACGCAGTATTTT. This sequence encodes CASSAPQAPKTQYF.

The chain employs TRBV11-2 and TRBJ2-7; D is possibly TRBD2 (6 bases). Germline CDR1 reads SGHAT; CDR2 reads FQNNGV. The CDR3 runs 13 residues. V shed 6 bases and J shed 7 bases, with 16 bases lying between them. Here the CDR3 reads CASSPSGVGEQYF. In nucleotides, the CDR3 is TGTGCCAGCAGTCCGTCGGGGGTCGGGGAGCAGTACTTC.

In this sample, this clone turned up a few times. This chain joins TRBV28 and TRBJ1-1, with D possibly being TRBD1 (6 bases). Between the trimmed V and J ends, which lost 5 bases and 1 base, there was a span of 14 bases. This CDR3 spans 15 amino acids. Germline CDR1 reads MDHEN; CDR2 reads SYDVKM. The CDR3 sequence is CASSLTDRWNTEAFF. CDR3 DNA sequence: TGTGCCAGCAGTCTGACCGACAGGTGGAACACTGAAGCTTTCTTT. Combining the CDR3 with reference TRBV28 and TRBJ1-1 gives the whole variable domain DVKVTQSSRYLVKRTGEKVFLECVQDMDHENMFWYRQDPGLGLRLIYFSYDVKMKEKGDIPEGYSVSREKKERFSLILESASTNQTSMYLCASSLTDRWNTEAFFGQGTRLTVV.

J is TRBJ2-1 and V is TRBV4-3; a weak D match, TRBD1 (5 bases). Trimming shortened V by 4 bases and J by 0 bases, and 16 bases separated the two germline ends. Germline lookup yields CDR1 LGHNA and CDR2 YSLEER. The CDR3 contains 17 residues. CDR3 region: CASSLTTVPSSYNEQFF. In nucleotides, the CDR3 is TGCGCCAGCAGCCTCACGACAGTGCCCAGCTCCTACAATGAGCAGTTCTTC.

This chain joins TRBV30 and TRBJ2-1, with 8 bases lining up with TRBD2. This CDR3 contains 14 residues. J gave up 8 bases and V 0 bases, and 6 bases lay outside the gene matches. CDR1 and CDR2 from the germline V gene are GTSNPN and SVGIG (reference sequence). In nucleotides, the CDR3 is TGTGCCTGGAGTGTTGCAGCGGGAGTTCATGAGCAGTTCTTC. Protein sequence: CAWSVAAGVHEQFF. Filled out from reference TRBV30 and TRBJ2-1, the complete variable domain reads SQTIHQWPATLVQPVGSPLSLECTVEGTSNPNLYWYRQAAGRGLQLLFYSVGIGQISSEVPQNLSASRPQDRQFILSSKKLLLSDSGFYLCAWSVAAGVHEQFFGPGTRLTVL.

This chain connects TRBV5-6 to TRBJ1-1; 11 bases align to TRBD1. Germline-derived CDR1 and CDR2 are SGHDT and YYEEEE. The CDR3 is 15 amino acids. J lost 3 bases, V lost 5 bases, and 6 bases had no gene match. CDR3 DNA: TGTGCCAGCAGAACCGGACAGGGGGCCTACACTGAAGCTTTCTTT. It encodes CASRTGQGAYTEAFF.